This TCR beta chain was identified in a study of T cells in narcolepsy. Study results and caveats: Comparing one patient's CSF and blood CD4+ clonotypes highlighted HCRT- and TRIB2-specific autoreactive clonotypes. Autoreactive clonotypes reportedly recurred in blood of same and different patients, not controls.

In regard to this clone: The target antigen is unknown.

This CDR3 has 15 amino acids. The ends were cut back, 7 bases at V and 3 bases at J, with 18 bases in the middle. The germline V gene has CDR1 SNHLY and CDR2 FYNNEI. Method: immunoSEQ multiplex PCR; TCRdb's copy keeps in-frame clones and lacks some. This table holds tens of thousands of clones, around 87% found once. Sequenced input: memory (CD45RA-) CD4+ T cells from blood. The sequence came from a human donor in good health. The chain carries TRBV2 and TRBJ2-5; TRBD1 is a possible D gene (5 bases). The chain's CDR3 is CASKFNLAGKETQYF. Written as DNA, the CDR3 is TGTGCCAGCAAGTTCAATTTGGCAGGGAAAGAGACCCAGTACTTC.